Following are 7 T cell receptor beta chains from one sample sequenced in a study of vaccination and CD4 T cells after COVID-19. Antigen specificity for these receptors is unknown. Cultured CD4+ T-cell DNA underwent Oncomine TCR Beta short-read sequencing. Each CDR3 protein is one row after TCRdb ran MiXCR on the PCR reads. Of several thousand distinct CDR3 sequences in the sample, 45% are singletons; the top ten hold around 20%. Treatment defined: roughly 10-day PBMC culture with coronavirus spike peptide pools or control peptides (ViraFEST assay). CD4+ T cells of the unexposed donor were collected before the COVID-19 pandemic (2011-2018). The source material was CD4+ T cells from blood, cultured in vitro. The source of these receptors is a human donor in good health.

This clonotype was seen a handful of times. The chain couples TRBV12-3 or TRBV12-4 to TRBJ1-2; D is perhaps TRBD1 (6 bases). V gave up 6 bases and J gave up 2 bases, with 7 bases separating them. The CDR3 is 12 amino acids. The chain's CDR3 is CASSDRNYGYTF. CDR3 DNA: TGTGCCAGCAGCGACAGGAACTATGGCTACACCTTC.

The count of this clonotype is one. V is TRBV6-1 and J is TRBJ1-1; D possibly corresponds to TRBD1 (6 bases). V was cut by 5 bases and J by 1 base, with 11 bases left in between. Germline loops: CDR1 MNHNS, CDR2 SASEGT. This CDR3 spans 14 amino acids. The CDR3 bases are TGTGCCAGCAGTCCCGGGACAAGGAACACTGAAGCTTTCTTT. Amino acid sequence: CASSPGTRNTEAFF.

This clonotype was recorded once. The chain links TRBV24-1 to TRBJ1-2; maybe TRBD1 (5 bases). Per germline, CDR1 KGHDR and CDR2 SFDVKD. The CDR3 spans 18 residues. V lost 4 bases and J 0 bases, leaving 20 bases between the germline ends. CDR3 in amino acids: CATSDLIEQGPTNYGYTF. The CDR3 region has the DNA TGTGCCACCAGTGACCTAATTGAGCAGGGACCCACTAACTATGGCTACACCTTC.

The sample holds a few counts of this clonotype. In nucleotides, the CDR3 is TGCAGTGCTAGGTCCGCCCGTACAGGGAAAGAGACCCAGTACTTC. It is translated as CSARSARTGKETQYF. This chain uses TRBV20-1 with TRBJ2-5, with D possibly TRBD1 on 6 matching bases. The V end lost 3 bases, the J end lost 3 bases, and 17 bases lay between the germline ends. From germline, CDR1 is DFQATT and CDR2 SNEGSKA (reference sequence). The CDR3 has 15 amino acids.

The chain uses TRBV10-3 and TRBJ2-7; a weak D match, TRBD1 (6 bases). V was cut by 10 bases and J by 5 bases, with 12 bases left in between. This CDR3 comprises 11 residues. Germline CDR1 reads ENHRY; CDR2 reads SYGVKD. The CDR3, as DNA: TGTGCCACCAGGGGTCTGGACGAGCAGTACTTC. It codes for CATRGLDEQYF.

This clonotype showed up just once. The chain uses TRBV28 and TRBJ1-1; possible D gene TRBD1, 5 bases. CDR1 MDHEN and CDR2 SYDVKM come from the germline V gene. Trimming cost V 10 bases and J 2 bases, with 17 bases left between them. The CDR3 consists of 14 residues. CDR3 DNA: TGTGCCATTACGAACGCCAGGGACAACACTGAAGCTTTCTTT. Translated: CAITNARDNTEAFF.

CDR3 DNA: TGTGCCAGCCGCTCGAATTCACCCCTCCACTTT. Encoded protein: CASRSNSPLHF. The chain links TRBV6-2 or TRBV6-3 to TRBJ1-6; D is unclear. The germline CDR1 and CDR2 sequences are MNHEY and SVGEGT. The V end was cut by 8 bases, the J end by 7 bases, with 6 bases between. This CDR3 contains 11 residues.